This T cell receptor (beta chain) originates from a study of T-cell memory formation after mild COVID-19. This CDR3 has 13 residues. Germline assignment: CDR1 MGHRA and CDR2 YSYEKL. V gave up 3 bases and J gave up 6 bases, with 10 bases separating them. Via MiXCR, TCRdb re-called the 5' RACE reads, giving one row per CDR3 protein. The table records roughly 600,000 distinct CDR3 sequences, over 15% of them present only once. The material sequenced was PBMCs or a T cell subset sorted from them (not recorded which). This clonotype was obtained from an adult woman who had mild COVID-19 (a few samples of this study predate the infection). Cell type and time point are not known. The rearrangement uses TRBV4-1 and TRBJ2-3, with D possibly TRBD1 on 5 matching bases. The CDR3 nucleotides are TGCGCCAGCAGCCACCAGGGTTACGATACGCAGTATTTT. Translated: CASSHQGYDTQYF.